The 12 T cell receptor beta chains below all came from one sample that was sequenced in a study of blood T cell repertoires in COVID-19. The table came from immunoSEQ multiplex PCR; TCRdb's copy has only in-frame clones and leaves some out. The sample has a few hundred thousand clones; 80% to 90% are singletons. Material: peripheral blood. The receptors derive from a woman aged 45 to 65 with acute or convalescent COVID-19.

V gene TRBV11-3 combines with J gene TRBJ2-1; 12 bases are a match to TRBD2. Germline CDR1 reads SGHNT; CDR2 reads YENEEA. CDR3 length: 16 residues. Germline trimming cut 4 bases from V and 9 bases from J; bases unmatched to any gene: 10. CDR3 protein: CASSSSLAGGLVEQFF. The CDR3 region has the DNA TGTGCCAGCAGCTCCTCCCTAGCGGGAGGGTTGGTTGAGCAGTTCTTC.

V usage is TRBV5-1 and J usage is TRBJ2-2; 7 nucleotides line up with TRBD1. Germline V CDR1 and CDR2: SGHRS, YFSETQ. The CDR3 contains 14 residues. J was trimmed by 7 bases and V by 4 bases; bases with no gene match: 7. CDR3 bases: TGCGCCAGCAGCCCCGACAGGGTTATCGGGGAGCTGTTTTTT. Amino acid sequence: CASSPDRVIGELFF.

This rearrangement joins TRBV5-1 to TRBJ2-3; 11 nucleotides align to TRBD2. The germline CDR1 and CDR2 sequences are SGHRS and YFSETQ. This CDR3 is built from 15 residues. With 4 bases clipped from V and 4 bases from J, the junction kept 5 bases outside the gene matches. The CDR3 DNA is TGCGCCAGCAGCCTAGCGGGAGGTCAGGCAGATACGCAGTATTTT. Amino acids: CASSLAGGQADTQYF.

This clone was detected a few times. This chain uses TRBV5-1 with TRBJ2-7; 7 bases agree with TRBD2. Germline V gives CDR1 SGHRS, CDR2 YFSETQ. V lost 1 base and J lost 0; bases outside the gene matches: 13. This CDR3 is built from 18 residues. CDR3 sequence reads: CASSLRAGTVFSSYEQYF. The CDR3 nucleotides read TGCGCCAGCAGCTTGAGAGCGGGGACTGTATTTAGCTCCTACGAGCAGTACTTC. The full variable domain, in which reference TRBV5-1 and TRBJ2-7 provide the parts outside the CDR3, is KAGVTQTPRYLIKTRGQQVTLSCSPISGHRSVSWYQQTPGQGLQFLFEYFSETQRNKGNFPGRFSGRQFSNSRSEMNVSTLELGDSALYLCASSLRAGTVFSSYEQYFGPGTRLTVT.

The chain carries TRBV6-8 and TRBJ2-7, with a tentative D call TRBD1 (5 bases). The CDR3 sequence is 14 residues long. V gave up 2 bases and J gave up 2 bases, with 10 bases separating them. From germline, CDR1 is MNHGY and CDR2 SAAAGT. This CDR3 reads CASSYLQATYEQYF. DNA for the CDR3: TGTGCCAGCAGTTACCTACAGGCCACCTACGAGCAGTACTTC.

The chain uses TRBV4-3 and TRBJ2-7; 8 bases are shared with TRBD1. The CDR3 is 15 residues long. The J segment lost 4 bases and the V segment lost 0 bases, leaving 5 bases of the junction unmatched. Germline values: CDR1 LGHNA, CDR2 YSLEER. Here the CDR3 reads CASSQDSQGAYEQYF. DNA for the CDR3: TGCGCCAGCAGCCAAGATTCGCAGGGGGCATACGAGCAGTACTTC.

This sequence joins TRBV7-6 and TRBJ2-7, with 9 bases identical to TRBD1. Per germline, CDR1 SGHVS and CDR2 FNYEAQ. This CDR3 contains 16 residues. The J segment lost 5 bases and the V segment lost 1 base, leaving 9 bases of the junction unmatched. DNA for the CDR3: TGTGCCAGCAGCTTAGTTCCCGGGACAGGGTTCAACGAGCAGTACTTC. It codes for CASSLVPGTGFNEQYF.

The chain carries TRBV5-1 and TRBJ1-2; no definite D call. The CDR3 has 13 residues. Trimming took off 0 bases at V and 9 bases at J, with 12 bases between the two ends. CDR1 and CDR2 (germline): SGHRS, YFSETQ. Written as DNA, the CDR3 is TGCGCCAGCAGCTTGGAGGGAGCTAGCCGCTACACCTTC. Translated, it gives CASSLEGASRYTF.

CDR3 DNA sequence: TGTGCCAGCAGCTTGCCAGGTGTACAGGGGCTGTCGAAGGGTCGTGGCTACACCTTC. Protein product: CASSLPGVQGLSKGRGYTF. The rearrangement joins TRBV5-4 to TRBJ1-2; 7 nucleotides match TRBD1. CDR1 is SGHNT, CDR2 YYREEE, per germline (reference sequence). CDR3 size: 19 residues. V was clipped by 1 base and J by 7 bases; unmatched bases: 22.

This chain joins TRBV7-2 and TRBJ2-7, with TRBD1 matching 7 bases. The CDR3 runs to 14 residues. Germline assignment: CDR1 SGHTA and CDR2 FQGNSA. Trimming cost V 0 bases and J 5 bases; bases outside gene matches: 4. CDR3 bases: TGTGCCAGCAGCTTAGCCACAGGGGCTGACGAGCAGTACTTC. It is translated as CASSLATGADEQYF.

The rearrangement uses TRBV30 and TRBJ1-1, with a possible D match to TRBD1 (5 bases). CDR3 size: 14 residues. V lost 0 bases and J 1 base, leaving 9 bases between the germline ends. Germline V gene data show CDR1 as GTSNPN and CDR2 as SVGIG (reference sequence). CDR3 protein: CAWSVWTKNTEAFF. The CDR3, as DNA: TGTGCCTGGAGTGTTTGGACAAAGAACACTGAAGCTTTCTTT.

The J gene is TRBJ2-5, the V gene TRBV5-1; 11 nucleotides line up with TRBD2. Losses at the gene ends were 4 bases for V and 3 bases for J; bases not matched to a gene: 2. The CDR3 sequence is 14 residues long. Germline V gives CDR1 SGHRS, CDR2 YFSETQ. This CDR3 is CASSSSGREETQYF. Here the CDR3 DNA reads TGCGCCAGCAGCAGTAGCGGGAGGGAAGAGACCCAGTACTTC.